This passage covers 10 T cell receptor beta chains from one sample sequenced in a study of response to subunit inactivated influenza vaccine. One entry per CDR3 protein results from TCRdb running MiXCR on the RT-PCR reads. There are over 450,000 distinct CDR3 sequences in the sample; roughly 13% occur only once, and 13% lies in the top ten. This specimen was PBMCs from blood, taken 45 days after vaccination. These receptor sequences come from a middle-aged man who received an inactivated influenza vaccine.

V and J are TRBV5-1 and TRBJ2-3; TRBD2 matches at 9 bases. Germline CDR1 is SGHRS and CDR2 is YFSETQ. J gave up 5 bases and V 0 bases, and 7 bases lay outside the gene matches. This CDR3 has 16 residues. The CDR3 coding sequence is TGCGCCAGCAGCTTGGTTCTAGCGGGATTTGAAGATACGCAGTATTTT. It is translated as CASSLVLAGFEDTQYF. Together with reference TRBV5-1 and TRBJ2-3, the CDR3 gives the full variable domain: KAGVTQTPRYLIKTRGQQVTLSCSPISGHRSVSWYQQTPGQGLQFLFEYFSETQRNKGNFPGRFSGRQFSNSRSEMNVSTLELGDSALYLCASSLVLAGFEDTQYFGPGTRLTVL.

This clonotype was observed a few times. V and J are TRBV10-3 and TRBJ2-7; weak D call: TRBD1 (5 bases). The CDR3 has 15 amino acids. Germline CDR1 ENHRY, CDR2 SYGVKD. V was cut by 5 bases and J by 1 base, with 15 bases left in between. The CDR3 sequence: CAISTKVTGSYEQYF. In DNA, the CDR3 is TGTGCCATCAGTACTAAGGTTACAGGATCCTACGAGCAGTACTTC.

The rearrangement joins TRBV10-3 to TRBJ2-2; D may be TRBD1 (5 bases). The CDR3 contains 16 residues. V was clipped by 6 bases and J by 4 bases, with 18 bases between them. CDR1 and CDR2 from the germline V gene are ENHRY and SYGVKD. The CDR3 sequence is CAIRPTGAKSTGELFF. The CDR3 region has the DNA TGTGCCATCAGACCAACAGGAGCCAAGAGCACCGGGGAGCTGTTTTTT.

The table lists this clonotype with a few counts. The chain joins TRBV2 to TRBJ2-7, with 7 bases that match TRBD1. V lost 4 bases and J lost 2; bases outside the gene matches: 8. The CDR3 loop spans 15 amino acids. CDR1 SNHLY and CDR2 FYNNEI come from the germline V gene. The DNA of the CDR3 is TGTGCCAGCAGTGCCCCGACAGGGATGACCTACGAGCAGTACTTC. This translates into CASSAPTGMTYEQYF.

This sequence joins TRBV10-3 and TRBJ2-1; 12 positions agree with TRBD2. This CDR3 spans 15 amino acids. From germline, CDR1 is ENHRY and CDR2 SYGVKD. V lost 5 bases and J lost 5; bases outside the gene matches: 4. The CDR3 loop reads CAISPGLAGHNEQFF. CDR3 coding DNA: TGTGCCATCAGTCCGGGACTAGCGGGTCACAATGAGCAGTTCTTC.

This clonotype was detected only a few times. This chain joins TRBV5-1 and TRBJ2-5, with TRBD2 identical over 7 bases. CDR3 length equals 14 residues. The V and J ends lost 5 bases and 1 base, in that order; junction bases with no gene match: 5. From germline, CDR1 is SGHRS and CDR2 YFSETQ. CDR3 protein: CASRSSSGQETQYF. CDR3 nucleotides: TGCGCCAGCAGATCGTCTAGCGGCCAAGAGACCCAGTACTTC.

The rearrangement joins TRBV11-2 to TRBJ1-1, with 9 bases matching TRBD1. V gave up 5 bases and J gave up 0 bases; unmatched junction bases: 7. The CDR3 length is 16 residues. CDR1 and CDR2 from the germline V gene are SGHAT and FQNNGV. CDR3 DNA: TGTGCCAGCAGCCCCGGGACAGGGAGATTGAACACTGAAGCTTTCTTT. It encodes CASSPGTGRLNTEAFF.

This chain joins TRBV6-1 and TRBJ1-3; D not resolved. From germline, CDR1 is MNHNS and CDR2 SASEGT. The CDR3 length is 14 residues. V lost 6 bases and J 0 bases, leaving 9 bases between the germline ends. The CDR3 here is CASSLPDSGNTIYF. CDR3 nucleotides: TGTGCCAGCAGCCTTCCCGACTCTGGAAACACCATATATTTT.

This clonotype was counted ten times or more. The rearrangement uses TRBV6-5 and TRBJ2-1; the D is unclear. Per germline, CDR1 MNHEY and CDR2 SVGAGI. V was clipped by 4 bases and J by 4 bases, with 8 bases between them. The CDR3 loop spans 13 amino acids. The CDR3 protein is CASSSVGYNEQFF. The DNA of the CDR3 is TGTGCCAGCAGTTCGGTCGGTTACAATGAGCAGTTCTTC.

This clonotype has at least ten counts. This CDR3 reads CASSYLDDLNQPQHF. CDR3 in DNA: TGTGCCAGCAGTTACTTGGACGATCTCAATCAGCCCCAGCATTTT. The V gene is TRBV6-2 or TRBV6-3, the J gene TRBJ1-5; D not certain. In germline, CDR1 is MNHEY, CDR2 SVGEGT. Trimming stripped 1 base from V and 3 bases from J, with 10 bases between. The CDR3 sequence is 15 residues long.